The 9 T cell receptor beta chains below all came from one sample that was sequenced in a study of blood T cell repertoires in COVID-19. Some clones are missing from TCRdb's copy, which holds only in-frame ones; the method was immunoSEQ multiplex PCR. The profile shows around 60,000 clones, about 76% of them singletons. Sequenced material: peripheral blood. The receptors originated from a woman of 80 years or more with active or convalescent COVID-19.

V is TRBV19 and J is TRBJ1-5; D unresolved. V was shortened by 5 bases and J by 2 bases, with 10 bases between the two germline ends. There are 14 residues in the CDR3. Germline V CDR1 and CDR2: LNHDA, SQIVND (reference sequence). The CDR3 nucleotides are TGTGCCAGTAGTGGGCCGGGAGGCAATCAGCCCCAGCATTTT. Translating gives CASSGPGGNQPQHF.

The rearrangement uses TRBV19 and TRBJ1-4, with TRBD1 matching 7 bases. Germline CDR1 is LNHDA and CDR2 is SQIVND (reference sequence). V was pared by 4 bases and J by 8 bases, with 7 bases of the junction left unmatched. The CDR3 spans 14 residues. The CDR3 spells CASSKRQGDEKLFF. The DNA for the CDR3 is TGTGCCAGTAGTAAAAGACAGGGTGACGAAAAACTGTTTTTT.

The V and J genes are TRBV28 and TRBJ1-4, with TRBD1 matching 7 bases. Unmatched junction bases numbered 10, after V lost 5 bases and J lost 7 bases. The CDR3 is made up of 15 amino acids. Germline V gene lookup returns CDR1 MDHEN and CDR2 SYDVKM. CDR3 loop: CASSPSPGGPEKLFF. For the CDR3, the DNA is TGTGCCAGCAGTCCTAGCCCAGGGGGACCTGAAAAACTGTTTTTT.

The chain uses TRBV5-4 and TRBJ1-3; unclear D gene. The CDR3 sequence is 14 residues long. Germline V gene data show CDR1 as SGHNT and CDR2 as YYREEE (reference sequence). The ends were cut back, 1 base at V and 2 bases at J, with 7 bases in the middle. The CDR3 loop is CASSLWQAGNTIYF. DNA of the CDR3: TGTGCCAGCAGCTTGTGGCAGGCTGGAAACACCATATATTTT.

The CDR3 nucleotides are TGTGCCAGCAGGACGAGGAGCACCAACTATGGCTACACCTTC. This sequence encodes CASRTRSTNYGYTF. The chain links TRBV11-3 to TRBJ1-2; D gene uncertain. The CDR3 spans 14 residues. Between the trimmed V and J ends, which lost 6 bases and 2 bases, there was a span of 13 bases. Germline CDR1 is SGHNT and CDR2 is YENEEA.

The chain is built from TRBV6-2 or TRBV6-3 and TRBJ1-6; 7 bases are a match to TRBD1. CDR3 length: 14 residues. CDR1 and CDR2 (germline): MNHEY, SVGEGT. The V and J ends lost 2 bases and 10 bases, in that order; junction bases with no gene match: 5. CDR3 nucleotides: TGTGCCAGCAGTTACCGGGACAGCATATCACCCCTCCACTTT. Residues: CASSYRDSISPLHF.

This clone was detected only a few times. The chain links TRBV5-1 to TRBJ1-2; D may be TRBD1 (5 bases). Trimming took off 1 base at V and 7 bases at J, with 8 bases between the two ends. The CDR3 is 12 amino acids. Germline CDR1 and CDR2: SGHRS and YFSETQ. The CDR3 here is CASSLQGAGYTF. The CDR3 coding sequence is TGCGCCAGCAGCTTGCAGGGTGCTGGCTACACCTTC.

The rearrangement links TRBV24-1 to TRBJ2-6; D is perhaps TRBD1 (6 bases). Germline lookup yields CDR1 KGHDR and CDR2 SFDVKD. V shed 4 bases and J shed 0 bases, with 12 bases lying between them. This CDR3 comprises 17 residues. CDR3 loop: CATSEKTGSSGANVLTF. The CDR3 DNA reads TGTGCCACCAGTGAAAAGACAGGAAGCTCTGGGGCCAACGTCCTGACTTTC.

V and J are TRBV20-1 and TRBJ2-7, with D perhaps TRBD1 (5 bases). Trimming removed 6 bases from V and 6 bases from J, with 12 bases in between. CDR3 length equals 11 residues. The germline V gene has CDR1 DFQATT and CDR2 SNEGSKA (reference sequence). In DNA form, the CDR3 reads TGCAGTGCAACCACAGGCTCCGAGCAGTACTTC. This translates into CSATTGSEQYF.